The entry below describes one TCR beta chain. Its antigen is undetermined. This specimen belongs to a study of cytomegalovirus exposure and HLA in healthy donors. Study conclusions and caveats: CMV serostatus was the only recorded immune exposure for donors. In an earlier analysis, in around 590 donors, most V segments appeared productive either ~87% or ~30% of the time.

PCR primers comprised 60 Vbeta and 13 Jbeta primers. Profiled with immunoSEQ multiplex PCR; TCRdb holds only in-frame clones, not every one. The sample has about 160,000 clones, roughly 72% seen once. In germline, CDR1 is MNHNY, CDR2 SVGAGI (reference sequence). The CDR3 runs to 15 residues. Unmatched junction bases numbered 4, after V lost 7 bases and J lost 4 bases. Material: PBMCs. The sequence came from a middle-aged man in good health and CMV-seropositive. V and J are TRBV6-6 and TRBJ2-1, with 13 bases that match TRBD2. The CDR3 DNA sequence: TGTGCCAGCACCGTGACTAGCGGGGGGTACAATGAGCAGTTCTTC. It yields the protein CASTVTSGGYNEQFF.